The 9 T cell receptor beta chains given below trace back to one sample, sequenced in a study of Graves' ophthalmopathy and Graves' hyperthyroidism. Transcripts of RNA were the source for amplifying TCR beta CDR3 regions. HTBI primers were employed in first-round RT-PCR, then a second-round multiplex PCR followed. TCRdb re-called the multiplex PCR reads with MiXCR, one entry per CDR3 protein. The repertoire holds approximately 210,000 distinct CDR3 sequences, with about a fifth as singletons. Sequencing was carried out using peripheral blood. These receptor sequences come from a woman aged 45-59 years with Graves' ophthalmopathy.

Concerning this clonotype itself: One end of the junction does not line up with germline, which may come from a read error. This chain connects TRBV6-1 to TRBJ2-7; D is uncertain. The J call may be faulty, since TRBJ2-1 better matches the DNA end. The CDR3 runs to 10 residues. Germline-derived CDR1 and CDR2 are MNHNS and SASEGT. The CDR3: CVSSYFEQFF. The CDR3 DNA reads TGTGTCAGCAGTTATTTCGAGCAGTTCTTC.

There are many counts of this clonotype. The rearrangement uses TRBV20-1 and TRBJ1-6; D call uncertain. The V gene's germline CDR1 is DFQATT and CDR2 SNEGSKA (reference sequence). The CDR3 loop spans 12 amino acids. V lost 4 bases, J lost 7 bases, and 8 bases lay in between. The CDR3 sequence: CSAKAGNSPLHF. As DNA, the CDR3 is TGCAGTGCTAAGGCGGGGAATTCACCCCTCCACTTT.

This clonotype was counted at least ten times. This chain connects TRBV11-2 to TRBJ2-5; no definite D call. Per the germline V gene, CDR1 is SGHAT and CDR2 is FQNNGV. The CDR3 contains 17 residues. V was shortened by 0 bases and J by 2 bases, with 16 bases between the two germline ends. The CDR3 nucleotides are TGTGCCAGCAGCTTAGAGAGGACCTTAGGAAGTCAAGAGACCCAGTACTTC. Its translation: CASSLERTLGSQETQYF. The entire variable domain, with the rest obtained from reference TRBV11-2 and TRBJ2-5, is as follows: EAGVAQSPRYKIIEKRQSVAFWCNPISGHATLYWYQQILGQGPKLLIQFQNNGVVDDSQLPKDRFSAERLKGVDSTLKIQPAKLEDSAVYLCASSLERTLGSQETQYFGPGTRLLVL.

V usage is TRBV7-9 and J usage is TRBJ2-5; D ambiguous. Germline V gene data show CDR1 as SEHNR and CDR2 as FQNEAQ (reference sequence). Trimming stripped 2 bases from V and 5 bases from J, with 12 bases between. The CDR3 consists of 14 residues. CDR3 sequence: CASSLSGPGETQYF. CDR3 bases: TGTGCCAGCAGCTTAAGTGGGCCGGGTGAGACCCAGTACTTC.

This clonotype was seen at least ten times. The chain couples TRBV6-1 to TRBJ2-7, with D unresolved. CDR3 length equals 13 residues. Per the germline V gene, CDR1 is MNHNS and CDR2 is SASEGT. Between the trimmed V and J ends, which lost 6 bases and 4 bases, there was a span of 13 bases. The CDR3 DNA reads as TGTGCCAGCAGCACGAAAGGATCATACGAGCAGTACTTC. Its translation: CASSTKGSYEQYF.

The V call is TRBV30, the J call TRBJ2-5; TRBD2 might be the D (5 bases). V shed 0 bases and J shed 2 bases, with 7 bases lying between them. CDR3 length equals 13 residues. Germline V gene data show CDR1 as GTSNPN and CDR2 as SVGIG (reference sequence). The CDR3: CAWSVTRQETQYF. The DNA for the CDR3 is TGTGCCTGGAGTGTCACTAGACAAGAGACCCAGTACTTC.

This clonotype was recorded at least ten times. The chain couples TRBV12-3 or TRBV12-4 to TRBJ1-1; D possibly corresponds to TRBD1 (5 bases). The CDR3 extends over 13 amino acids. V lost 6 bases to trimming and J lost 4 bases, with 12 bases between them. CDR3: CASSPGWSTEAFF. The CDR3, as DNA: TGTGCCAGCAGCCCAGGGTGGAGCACTGAAGCTTTCTTT.

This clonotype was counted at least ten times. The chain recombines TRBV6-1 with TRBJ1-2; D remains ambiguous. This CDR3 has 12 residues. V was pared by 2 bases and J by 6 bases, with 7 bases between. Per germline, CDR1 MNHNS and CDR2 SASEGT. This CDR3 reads CASSESGDGYTF. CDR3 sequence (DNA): TGTGCCAGCAGTGAATCCGGGGATGGCTACACCTTC.

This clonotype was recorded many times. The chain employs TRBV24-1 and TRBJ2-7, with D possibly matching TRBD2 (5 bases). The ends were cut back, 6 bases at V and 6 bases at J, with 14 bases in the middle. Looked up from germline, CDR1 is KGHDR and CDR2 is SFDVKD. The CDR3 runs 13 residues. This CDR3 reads CATSPAGVAEQYF. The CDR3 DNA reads TGTGCCACCAGTCCCGCGGGCGTCGCCGAGCAGTACTTC.